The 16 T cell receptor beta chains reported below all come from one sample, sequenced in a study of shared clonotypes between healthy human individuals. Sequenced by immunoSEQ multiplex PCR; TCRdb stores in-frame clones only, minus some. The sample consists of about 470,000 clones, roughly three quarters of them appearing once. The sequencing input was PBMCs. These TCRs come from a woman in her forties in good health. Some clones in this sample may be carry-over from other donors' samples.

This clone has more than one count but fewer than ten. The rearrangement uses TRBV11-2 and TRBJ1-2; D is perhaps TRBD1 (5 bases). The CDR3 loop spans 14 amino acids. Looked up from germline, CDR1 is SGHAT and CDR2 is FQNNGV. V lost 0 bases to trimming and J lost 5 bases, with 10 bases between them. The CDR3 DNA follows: TGTGCCAGCAGCTTAGAGACAGCCTCGTATGGCTACACCTTC. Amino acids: CASSLETASYGYTF.

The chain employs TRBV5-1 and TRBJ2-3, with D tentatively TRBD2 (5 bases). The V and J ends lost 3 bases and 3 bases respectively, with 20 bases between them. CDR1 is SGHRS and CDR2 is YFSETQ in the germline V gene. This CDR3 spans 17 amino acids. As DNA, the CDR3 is TGCGCCAGCAGCTCCGCGCGACGGGCAGAGGGAACAGATACGCAGTATTTT. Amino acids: CASSSARRAEGTDTQYF.

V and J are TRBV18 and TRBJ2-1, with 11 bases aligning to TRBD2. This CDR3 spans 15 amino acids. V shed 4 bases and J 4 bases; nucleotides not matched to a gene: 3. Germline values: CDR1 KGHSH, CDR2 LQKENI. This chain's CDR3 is CASSLTSGNYNEQFF. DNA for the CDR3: TGTGCCAGCTCACTGACTAGCGGGAATTACAATGAGCAGTTCTTC.

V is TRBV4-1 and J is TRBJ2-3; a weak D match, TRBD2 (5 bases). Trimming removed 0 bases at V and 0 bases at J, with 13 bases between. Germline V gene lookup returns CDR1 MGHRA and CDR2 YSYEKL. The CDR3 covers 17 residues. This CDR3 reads CASSQDRGVFSTDTQYF. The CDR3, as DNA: TGCGCCAGCAGCCAAGATCGGGGTGTCTTTAGCACAGATACGCAGTATTTT.

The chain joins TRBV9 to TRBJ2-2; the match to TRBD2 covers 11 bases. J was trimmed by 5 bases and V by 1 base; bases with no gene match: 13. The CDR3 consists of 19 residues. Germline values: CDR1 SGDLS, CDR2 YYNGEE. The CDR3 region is CASSVTSGSSHRGTGELFF. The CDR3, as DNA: TGTGCCAGCAGCGTAACTAGCGGGAGCTCTCACAGGGGGACCGGGGAGCTGTTTTTT.

CDR3 residues: CASSAWDGTSYEQYF. In DNA, the CDR3 is TGTGCCAGCAGCGCCTGGGACGGGACCTCCTACGAGCAGTACTTC. The V gene is TRBV9, the J gene TRBJ2-7, with D possibly being TRBD1 or TRBD2 (5 bases each). This CDR3 region has 15 residues. Trimming stripped 3 bases from V and 0 bases from J, with 13 bases between. Germline values: CDR1 SGDLS, CDR2 YYNGEE.

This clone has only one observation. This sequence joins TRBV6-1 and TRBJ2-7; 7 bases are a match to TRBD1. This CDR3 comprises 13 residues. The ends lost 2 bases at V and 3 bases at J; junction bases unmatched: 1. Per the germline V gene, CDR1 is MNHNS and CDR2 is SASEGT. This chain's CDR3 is CASSERQGYEQYF. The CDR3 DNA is TGTGCCAGCAGTGAACGACAGGGCTACGAGCAGTACTTC.

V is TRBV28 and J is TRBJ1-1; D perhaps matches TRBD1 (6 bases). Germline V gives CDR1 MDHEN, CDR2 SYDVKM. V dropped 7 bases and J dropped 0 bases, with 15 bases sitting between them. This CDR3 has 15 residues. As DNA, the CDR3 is TGTGCCAGCACTACACCGACAGGCCTGAACACTGAAGCTTTCTTT. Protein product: CASTTPTGLNTEAFF.

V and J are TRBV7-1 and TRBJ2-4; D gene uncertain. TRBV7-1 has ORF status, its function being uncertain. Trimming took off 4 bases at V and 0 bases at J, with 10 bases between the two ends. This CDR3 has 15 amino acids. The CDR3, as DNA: TGTGCCAGCAGCTTGGTGGACCCAGCCAAAAACATTCAGTACTTC. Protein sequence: CASSLVDPAKNIQYF.

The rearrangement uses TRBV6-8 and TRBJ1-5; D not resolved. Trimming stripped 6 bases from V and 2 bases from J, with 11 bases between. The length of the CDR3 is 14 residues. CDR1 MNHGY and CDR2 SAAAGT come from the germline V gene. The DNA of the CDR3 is TGTGCCAGCAGAGGTGCAGGTCGCAATCAGCCCCAGCATTTT. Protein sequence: CASRGAGRNQPQHF.

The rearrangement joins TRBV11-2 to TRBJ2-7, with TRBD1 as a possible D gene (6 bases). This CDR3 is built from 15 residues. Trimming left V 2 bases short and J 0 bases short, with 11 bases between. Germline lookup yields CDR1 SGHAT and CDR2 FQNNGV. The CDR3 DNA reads TGTGCCAGCAGCTTAATGTCACAGGGCTCCTACGAGCAGTACTTC. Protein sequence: CASSLMSQGSYEQYF. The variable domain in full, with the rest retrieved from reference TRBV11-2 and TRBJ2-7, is EAGVAQSPRYKIIEKRQSVAFWCNPISGHATLYWYQQILGQGPKLLIQFQNNGVVDDSQLPKDRFSAERLKGVDSTLKIQPAKLEDSAVYLCASSLMSQGSYEQYFGPGTRLTVT.

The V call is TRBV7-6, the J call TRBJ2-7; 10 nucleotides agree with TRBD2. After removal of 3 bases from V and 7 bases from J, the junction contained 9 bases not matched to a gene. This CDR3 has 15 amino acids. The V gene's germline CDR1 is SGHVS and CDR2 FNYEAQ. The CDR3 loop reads CASSFLAGELVEQYF. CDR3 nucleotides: TGTGCCAGCAGCTTTCTAGCGGGAGAGCTGGTAGAGCAGTACTTC.

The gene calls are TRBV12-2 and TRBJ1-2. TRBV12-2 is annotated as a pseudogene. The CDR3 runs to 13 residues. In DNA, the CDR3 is TGTGCAAGCCCCCCTTGGGGGAACTATGGCTACACCTTC. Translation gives CASPPWGNYGYTF.

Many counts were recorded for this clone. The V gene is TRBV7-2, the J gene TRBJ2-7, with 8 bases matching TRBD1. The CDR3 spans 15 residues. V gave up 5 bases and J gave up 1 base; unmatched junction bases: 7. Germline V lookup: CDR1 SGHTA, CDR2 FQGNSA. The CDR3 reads CASSRRGQESYEQYF. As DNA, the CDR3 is TGTGCCAGCAGCAGACGGGGACAGGAGTCCTACGAGCAGTACTTC.

The CDR3 sequence is CASSPGLAGVYHNEQFF. CDR3 sequence (DNA): TGTGCCAGCAGTCCTGGACTAGCGGGAGTTTACCACAATGAGCAGTTCTTC. The chain recombines TRBV11-3 with TRBJ2-1; 13 nucleotides agree with TRBD2. V was clipped by 6 bases and J by 5 bases; unmatched bases: 10. The germline V gene has CDR1 SGHNT and CDR2 YENEEA. The CDR3 has 17 residues.

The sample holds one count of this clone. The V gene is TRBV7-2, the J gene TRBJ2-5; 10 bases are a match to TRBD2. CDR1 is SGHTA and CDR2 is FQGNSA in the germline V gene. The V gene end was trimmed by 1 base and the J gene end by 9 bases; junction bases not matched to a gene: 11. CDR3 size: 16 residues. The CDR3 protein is CASSLDRTSGMGAQYF. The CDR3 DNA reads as TGTGCCAGCAGCTTAGATCGAACTAGCGGGATGGGGGCCCAGTACTTC.